The 29 T cell receptor beta chains below all came from one sample that was sequenced in a study of blood T cell repertoires in COVID-19. Assay: immunoSEQ multiplex PCR; the TCRdb copy retains only in-frame clones and omits some. The sample holds over 200,000 clones, 86% seen once. The sample consisted of peripheral blood. The receptor set was obtained from a middle-aged man who had recovered from COVID-19.

The chain carries TRBV3-1 (or the pseudogene TRBV3-2) and TRBJ2-2; TRBD1 aligns across 10 bases. CDR3 size: 23 residues. Germline trimming cut 4 bases from V and 1 base from J; bases unmatched to any gene: 24. Per the germline V gene, CDR1 is LGHDT and CDR2 is YNNKEL (reference sequence). As DNA, the CDR3 is TGTGCCAGCAGCCGACCCCGGACAGGGGGGGCTAAGCAGGGTTTCGAGAACACCGGGGAGCTGTTTTTT. It codes for CASSRPRTGGAKQGFENTGELFF.

V usage is TRBV7-2 and J usage is TRBJ2-1; 7 bases fit TRBD2. Germline V CDR1 and CDR2: SGHTA, FQGNSA. This CDR3 has 15 amino acids. The J segment lost 3 bases and the V segment lost 2 bases, leaving 4 bases of the junction unmatched. CDR3 nucleotide sequence: TGTGCCAGCAGCTTAAGGGCTAGCGGCTACAATGAGCAGTTCTTC. Residues: CASSLRASGYNEQFF.

This chain joins TRBV11-2 and TRBJ1-4; D is perhaps TRBD1 (6 bases). Germline assignment: CDR1 SGHAT and CDR2 FQNNGV. V lost 4 bases to trimming and J lost 4 bases, with 13 bases between them. The CDR3 runs 15 residues. The CDR3 loop reads CASSSPTGFNEKLFF. In nucleotides, the CDR3 is TGTGCCAGCAGCTCCCCGACAGGCTTTAATGAAAAACTGTTTTTT.

The table lists this clone with a count of one. The V call is TRBV7-2, the J call TRBJ1-1, with unresolved D. The V gene's germline CDR1 is SGHTA and CDR2 FQGNSA. This CDR3 has 12 residues. V was trimmed by 3 bases and J by 6 bases, leaving 8 bases between them. CDR3 in DNA: TGTGCCAGCAGCTTGCGTTTGTCTGAAGCTTTCTTT. Protein: CASSLRLSEAFF.

The gene calls are TRBV5-1 and TRBJ2-1; 12 bases are shared with TRBD2. The germline V gene encodes CDR1 SGHRS and CDR2 YFSETQ. V shed 1 base, J shed 6 bases, and the junction held 5 bases outside the gene matches. The CDR3 is made up of 16 amino acids. The CDR3 protein is CASSLMTSGRSNEQFF. The DNA of the CDR3 is TGCGCCAGCAGCTTGATGACTAGCGGGAGAAGCAATGAGCAGTTCTTC.

The chain is built from TRBV10-2 and TRBJ2-1; 8 bases align to TRBD1. Germline V lookup: CDR1 WSHSY, CDR2 SAAADI. This CDR3 contains 14 residues. V was clipped by 6 bases and J by 4 bases; unmatched bases: 5. In DNA form, the CDR3 reads TGCGCCAGCAGAGGGACAGGAGAATACAATGAGCAGTTCTTC. Amino acids: CASRGTGEYNEQFF.

The gene calls are TRBV28 and TRBJ2-4, with 8 bases identical to TRBD2. J was trimmed by 8 bases and V by 4 bases; bases with no gene match: 7. Germline V gene lookup returns CDR1 MDHEN and CDR2 SYDVKM. The CDR3 loop spans 14 amino acids. CDR3 protein: CASSSTGGGDIQYF. The CDR3 DNA is TGTGCCAGCAGTTCCACCGGGGGGGGTGACATTCAGTACTTC.

The gene calls are TRBV9 and TRBJ2-7; D unresolved. In germline, CDR1 is SGDLS, CDR2 YYNGEE. V was pared by 0 bases and J by 7 bases, with 11 bases between. The CDR3 is 13 amino acids. As DNA, the CDR3 is TGTGCCAGCAGCGTAGGGGCCCTTGGGGAGCAGTACTTC. Its translation: CASSVGALGEQYF.

The rearrangement joins TRBV5-1 to TRBJ2-3, with TRBD2 matching over 10 bases. Trimming at V came to 9 bases and at J to 4 bases, leaving 11 bases not matched to a gene. CDR1 is SGHRS, CDR2 YFSETQ, per germline. This CDR3 spans 15 amino acids. CDR3: CATRLAGDWSDTQYF. CDR3 coding DNA: TGCGCCACCCGCCTAGCGGGAGATTGGTCAGATACGCAGTATTTT.

The genes are TRBV13 and TRBJ1-1, with D possibly being TRBD1 (6 bases). The CDR3 consists of 16 residues. Germline V lookup: CDR1 PRHDT, CDR2 FYEKMQ (reference sequence). V shed 1 base and J shed 10 bases, with 22 bases lying between them. The CDR3 reads CASSLEAGALPGSAFF. The CDR3 nucleotides read TGTGCCAGCAGCTTAGAGGCAGGGGCGCTCCCAGGATCAGCTTTCTTT.

The V gene is TRBV27, the J gene TRBJ2-7; a possible D gene is TRBD2 (6 bases). The CDR3 loop spans 14 amino acids. Looked up from germline, CDR1 is MNHEY and CDR2 is SMNVEV (reference sequence). V dropped 2 bases and J dropped 5 bases, with 13 bases sitting between them. The CDR3 DNA is TGTGCCAGCAGTTTAGGAGGGGTCGCGGACGAGCAGTACTTC. Translation: CASSLGGVADEQYF.

The chain combines TRBV5-8 with TRBJ1-1; weak D call: TRBD1 (6 bases). Trimming removed 3 bases from V and 1 base from J, with 10 bases in between. Germline V gives CDR1 SGHTS, CDR2 YDEGEE. The CDR3 is 14 residues long. In DNA, the CDR3 is TGTGCCAGCAGCTGGGACACCCAGAACACTGAAGCTTTCTTT. This gives the protein CASSWDTQNTEAFF. Full variable domain (rest looked up from reference TRBV5-8 and TRBJ1-1): EAGVTQSPTHLIKTRGQQATLRCSPISGHTSVYWYQQALGLGLQFLLWYDEGEERNRGNFPPRFSGRQFPNYSSELNVNALELEDSALYLCASSWDTQNTEAFFGQGTRLTVV.

This clone was picked up a small number of times. The rearrangement links TRBV4-2 to TRBJ2-7, with D perhaps matching TRBD2 (6 bases). V was pared by 2 bases and J by 0 bases, with 11 bases between. Germline CDR1 LGHNA, CDR2 YNFKEQ. The length of the CDR3 is 15 residues. CDR3 nucleotides: TGTGCCAGCAGCCAACGGCGGGAACTCTCCTACGAGCAGTACTTC. As protein: CASSQRRELSYEQYF.

This chain links TRBV3-1 (or the pseudogene TRBV3-2) with TRBJ2-1, with 7 bases fitting TRBD2. V was clipped by 0 bases and J by 2 bases; unmatched bases: 1. Germline CDR1 LGHDT, CDR2 YNNKEL (reference sequence). The CDR3 consists of 15 residues. CDR3 DNA sequence: TGTGCCAGCAGCCAAGAGAGCGGGACCTACAATGAGCAGTTCTTC. Its protein product is CASSQESGTYNEQFF.

The rearrangement joins TRBV5-1 to TRBJ2-6, with D hard to call. The CDR3 is 18 amino acids. Trimming left V 0 bases short and J 1 base short, with 14 bases between. Looked up from germline, CDR1 is SGHRS and CDR2 is YFSETQ. DNA of the CDR3: TGCGCCAGCAGCTTGGACGCGGCCACGACTTCTGGGGCCAACGTCCTGACTTTC. Residues: CASSLDAATTSGANVLTF.

The CDR3 nucleotides read TGCAGCGTTAGTTGGAGCGGGATTTACGAGCAGTACTTC. Protein: CSVSWSGIYEQYF. J is TRBJ2-7 and V is TRBV29-1; TRBD2 agrees at 7 bases. The CDR3 spans 13 residues. CDR1 and CDR2 from the germline V gene are SQVTM and ANQGSEA. V trimming: 5 bases; J trimming: 4 bases; junction bases outside the gene matches: 8.

The CDR3 DNA reads as TGTGCCAGCAGCTATAGAAAGAACACTGAAGCTTTCTTT. Amino acids: CASSYRKNTEAFF. The V and J genes are TRBV7-3 and TRBJ1-1; unclear D gene. Trimming took off 4 bases at V and 1 base at J, with 7 bases between the two ends. There are 13 residues in the CDR3. Germline V lookup: CDR1 SGHTA, CDR2 FQGTGA.

The chain couples TRBV6-5 to TRBJ1-1, with 9 positions matching TRBD1. V dropped 9 bases and J dropped 5; count of bases not matched to a gene: 10. This CDR3 has 14 residues. The germline CDR1 and CDR2 sequences are MNHEY and SVGAGI. Here the CDR3 reads CASSLQGAPTEAFF. The DNA for the CDR3 is TGTGCCAGTTCCTTACAGGGGGCGCCTACTGAAGCTTTCTTT.

In nucleotides, the CDR3 is TGCGCCAGCAGCCAAGGGGGCGGGGTGAACACCGGGGAGCTGTTTTTT. It yields the protein CASSQGGGVNTGELFF. V is TRBV4-1 and J is TRBJ2-2; weak D call: TRBD2 (6 bases). V was cut by 1 base and J by 1 base, with 10 bases left in between. This CDR3 spans 16 amino acids. CDR1 and CDR2 (germline): MGHRA, YSYEKL.

This chain links TRBV7-2 with TRBJ2-4; 14 bases align to TRBD2. Germline-derived CDR1 and CDR2 are SGHTA and FQGNSA. Unmatched junction bases numbered 6, after V lost 5 bases and J lost 0 bases. The CDR3 totals 18 residues. The CDR3 loop reads CASSPGLAGAQAKNIQYF. The CDR3, as DNA: TGTGCCAGCAGCCCGGGACTAGCGGGAGCTCAAGCCAAAAACATTCAGTACTTC. Looking up the rest from reference TRBV7-2 and TRBJ2-4 gives the full variable domain: GAGVSQSPSNKVTEKGKDVELRCDPISGHTALYWYRQSLGQGLEFLIYFQGNSAPDKSGLPSDRFSAERTGGSVSTLTIQRTQQEDSAVYLCASSPGLAGAQAKNIQYFGAGTRLSVL.

This clone was seen just once. The chain has TRBV7-2 and TRBJ2-7, with D perhaps matching TRBD2 (6 bases). The CDR3 is made up of 13 amino acids. V was clipped by 11 bases and J by 5 bases, with 19 bases between them. Germline values: CDR1 SGHTA, CDR2 FQGNSA. CDR3 in DNA: TGTGCCGGGGCTGAGACTAGATTTAACGAGCAGTACTTC. Protein sequence: CAGAETRFNEQYF.

V usage is TRBV18 and J usage is TRBJ1-1, with D hard to call. CDR3 length equals 14 residues. CDR1 and CDR2 from the germline V gene are KGHSH and LQKENI. Trimming left V 3 bases short and J 1 base short, with 9 bases between. Here the CDR3 DNA reads TGTGCCAGCTCACCTCACCGGGGGAACACTGAAGCTTTCTTT. Amino acid sequence: CASSPHRGNTEAFF.

The gene calls are TRBV5-1 and TRBJ2-1, with 11 bases matching TRBD2. The CDR3 extends over 16 amino acids. Germline V gene data show CDR1 as SGHRS and CDR2 as YFSETQ. The junction had 11 bases not matched to a gene; V was cut back by 7 bases and J by 5 bases. CDR3 loop: CASFETGTSGNNEQFF. The CDR3 nucleotides are TGCGCCAGCTTCGAGACCGGGACTAGCGGAAACAATGAGCAGTTCTTC.

V gene TRBV6-5 combines with J gene TRBJ2-1; D is perhaps TRBD1 (6 bases). The CDR3 sequence is 15 residues long. Germline loops: CDR1 MNHEY, CDR2 SVGAGI. V was pared by 7 bases and J by 9 bases, with 22 bases between. In nucleotides, the CDR3 is TGTGCCAGCATTCCAACAGGGAAGGATATAATTGAGCAGTTCTTC. The encoded protein is CASIPTGKDIIEQFF.

The chain has TRBV5-1 and TRBJ2-5; 9 bases are a match to TRBD1. The V segment lost 3 bases and the J segment 5 bases; nucleotides outside the gene matches: 8. This CDR3 comprises 15 residues. Germline CDR1 reads SGHRS; CDR2 reads YFSETQ. The CDR3 spells CASSSDRGVWETQYF. The CDR3 nucleotides are TGCGCCAGCAGCTCAGACAGGGGGGTCTGGGAGACCCAGTACTTC.

As DNA, the CDR3 is TGTGCCAGTAGTACAGGGACAGTCAATTCACCCCTCCACTTT. Translated, it gives CASSTGTVNSPLHF. The chain links TRBV19 to TRBJ1-6; 7 bases map to TRBD1. Germline values: CDR1 LNHDA, CDR2 SQIVND (reference sequence). Germline trimming cut 4 bases from V and 7 bases from J; bases unmatched to any gene: 4. The CDR3 length is 14 residues.

This chain links TRBV6-4 with TRBJ2-4, with D possibly TRBD1 on 6 matching bases. The CDR3 contains 13 residues. The germline V gene encodes CDR1 MRHNA and CDR2 SNTAGT. CDR3 bases: TGTGCACCCACCGGGCTCCGACGGGACACTAGGTACTTC. It specifies CAPTGLRRDTRYF.

CDR3 residues: CAIGSLGLAGDISTDTQYF. DNA for the CDR3: TGTGCCATCGGTTCACTAGGCCTAGCGGGAGACATTAGCACAGATACGCAGTATTTT. The J gene is TRBJ2-3, the V gene TRBV10-3; 10 positions agree with TRBD2. Trimming cost V 8 bases and J 0 bases; bases outside gene matches: 17. This CDR3 contains 19 residues. Germline CDR1 ENHRY, CDR2 SYGVKD.

The chain combines TRBV7-8 with TRBJ1-4, with a possible D match to TRBD1 (6 bases). The CDR3 sequence is 15 residues long. Germline loops: CDR1 SGHVS, CDR2 FQNEAQ. V lost 2 bases and J lost 8, with 15 bases in between. CDR3 sequence reads: CASSLSRDINEKLFF. The CDR3 bases are TGTGCCAGCAGCTTATCCCGGGACATAAACGAAAAACTGTTTTTT.